This T cell receptor beta chain was obtained from a study of blood T cell repertoires in COVID-19. Study-level background: Material from acute and convalescent COVID-19 was sourced from the United States, Italy and Spain.

Some clones are missing from TCRdb's copy, which holds only in-frame ones; the method was immunoSEQ multiplex PCR. The sample lists about 110,000 clones; 75% to 90% were seen once. Trimming took off 5 bases at V and 3 bases at J, with 14 bases between the two ends. CDR1 and CDR2 from the germline V gene are SGHRS and YFSETQ. The CDR3 has 14 residues. The TCR was taken from a woman aged 50 to 60 with acute or convalescent COVID-19. The source material was peripheral blood. The chain combines TRBV5-1 with TRBJ1-2, with D unresolved. CDR3 nucleotide sequence: TGCGCCAGCAGAAGTTTGGTGGGAGACTATGGCTACACCTTC. The encoded protein is CASRSLVGDYGYTF.